The 26 T cell receptor beta chains below were found in one sample sequenced in a study of blood T cells in healthy people across ages. Sample-barcoded 5' priming and a J-beta primer mix drove a second PCR of roughly 6 to 12 cycles. TCRdb redid the calling of the 5' RACE reads with MiXCR, one entry per CDR3 protein. The sample contains hundreds of thousands of distinct CDR3 sequences, 20% to 25% of which appear only once. Source material: blood. The source of these receptors is a man between 70 and 80 years old in good health.

The chain carries TRBV20-1 and TRBJ1-4, with a possible D match to TRBD1 (6 bases). Germline lookup yields CDR1 DFQATT and CDR2 SNEGSKA (reference sequence). Between the trimmed V and J ends, which lost 6 bases and 5 bases, there was a span of 13 bases. CDR3 size: 13 residues. The CDR3 protein is CSATGRRNEKLFF. In DNA, the CDR3 is TGCAGTGCCACAGGGCGAAGAAATGAAAAACTGTTTTTT.

The V and J genes are TRBV6-6 and TRBJ1-1; D is uncertain. The CDR3 consists of 12 residues. Germline V lookup: CDR1 MNHNY, CDR2 SVGAGI (reference sequence). V was pared by 3 bases and J by 2 bases, with 4 bases between. The CDR3 DNA reads as TGTGCCAGCAGTTATGAAAACACTGAAGCTTTCTTT. Protein: CASSYENTEAFF.

The V call is TRBV7-9, the J call TRBJ1-4, with D maybe TRBD1 (5 bases). Trimming removed 0 bases at V and 0 bases at J, with 8 bases between. Germline V CDR1 and CDR2: SEHNR, FQNEAQ (reference sequence). This CDR3 comprises 16 residues. CDR3 amino acids: CASSLAGTSTNEKLFF. The CDR3 coding sequence is TGTGCCAGCAGCTTAGCCGGGACCTCAACTAATGAAAAACTGTTTTTT.

This clonotype was seen many times. V is TRBV7-2 and J is TRBJ2-5; tentatively, D is TRBD2 (6 bases). In germline, CDR1 is SGHTA, CDR2 FQGNSA. V was clipped by 5 bases and J by 6 bases, with 10 bases between them. The CDR3 covers 12 residues. DNA of the CDR3: TGTGCCAGCAGCCCCGGGAGTAAGACCCAGTACTTC. Amino acid sequence: CASSPGSKTQYF.

The chain combines TRBV28 with TRBJ1-1, with D perhaps matching TRBD1 (6 bases). In germline, CDR1 is MDHEN, CDR2 SYDVKM. V lost 6 bases to trimming and J lost 1 base, with 12 bases between them. The CDR3 sequence is 14 residues long. The CDR3 sequence: CASSRQVTNTEAFF. In nucleotides, the CDR3 is TGTGCCAGCAGCCGACAGGTGACGAACACTGAAGCTTTCTTT.

The genes are TRBV3-1 and TRBJ2-5; D might be TRBD2 (5 bases). The J call is doubtful: the DNA matches TRBJ2-1 better. Germline V lookup: CDR1 LGHDT, CDR2 YNNKEL (reference sequence). The CDR3 loop spans 14 amino acids. CDR3 DNA: TGTGCCAGCAGCCAAGATGCGGGCCGCAGTGAGCAGTTCTTC. It codes for CASSQDAGRSEQFF.

This clonotype was observed a few times. The rearrangement links TRBV29-1 to TRBJ2-7; the D gene is possibly TRBD2 (5 bases). Germline V gene sequence: CDR1 SQVTM, CDR2 ANQGSEA. The CDR3 has 10 amino acids. V lost 4 bases and J lost 6, with 7 bases in between. The DNA of the CDR3 is TGCAGCGTTGGTGAGGGCGAGCAGTACTTC. Translating it yields CSVGEGEQYF.

The V and J genes are TRBV20-1 and TRBJ1-2; D not certain. Trimming removed 5 bases from V and 7 bases from J, with 17 bases in between. This CDR3 spans 13 amino acids. Germline CDR1 is DFQATT and CDR2 is SNEGSKA (reference sequence). CDR3 in DNA: TGCAGTGCTGCGAAGATAAACAGCCCTGGCTACACCTTC. It codes for CSAAKINSPGYTF.

This clonotype showed up just a few times. The chain has TRBV3-1 and TRBJ1-1; D is unresolved. The CDR3 contains 15 residues. V lost 0 bases, J lost 5 bases, and 13 bases lay in between. Germline CDR1 LGHDT, CDR2 YNNKEL (reference sequence). CDR3 in amino acids: CASSQDMIFQTEAFF. The DNA for the CDR3 is TGTGCCAGCAGCCAAGATATGATCTTTCAGACTGAAGCTTTCTTT. The full variable domain, completed using reference TRBV3-1 and TRBJ1-1, is DTAVSQTPKYLVTQMGNDKSIKCEQNLGHDTMYWYKQDSKKFLKIMFSYNNKELIINETVPNRFSPKSPDKAHLNLHINSLELGDSAVYFCASSQDMIFQTEAFFGQGTRLTVV.

The table lists this clonotype with a count of one. The rearrangement uses TRBV28 and TRBJ2-1, with TRBD2 matching over 10 bases. The J segment lost 4 bases and the V segment lost 2 bases, leaving 2 bases of the junction unmatched. Germline V gene data show CDR1 as MDHEN and CDR2 as SYDVKM. This CDR3 is built from 15 residues. CDR3 amino acids: CASSLPLAGYNEQFF. In DNA, the CDR3 is TGTGCCAGCAGTTTACCACTAGCGGGGTACAATGAGCAGTTCTTC.

Only a few counts were recorded for this clonotype. V usage is TRBV20-1 and J usage is TRBJ1-4; a possible D gene is TRBD1 (6 bases). The CDR3 extends over 13 amino acids. Germline lookup yields CDR1 DFQATT and CDR2 SNEGSKA (reference sequence). V was pared by 3 bases and J by 8 bases, with 13 bases between. The CDR3 DNA reads as TGCAGTGCTAGTCATCAGGGGAGCGAAAAACTGTTTTTT. As protein: CSASHQGSEKLFF.

The chain is built from TRBV29-1 and TRBJ2-5, with 9 positions matching TRBD2. The J call may be incorrect, as the DNA end agrees better with TRBJ2-7. CDR3 length equals 15 residues. In germline, CDR1 is SQVTM, CDR2 ANQGSEA. CDR3 sequence reads: CSVQWLAGSWGEQYF. The CDR3 DNA follows: TGCAGCGTTCAATGGCTAGCGGGAAGCTGGGGCGAGCAGTACTTC.

This clonotype was seen repeatedly, ten times or more. This sequence may be a read error, since a much larger clone differs from it by one base. V is TRBV3-1 and J is TRBJ2-7; D call uncertain. The germline CDR1 and CDR2 sequences are LGHDT and YNNKEL (reference sequence). The CDR3 length is 15 residues. Here the CDR3 reads CASSQDLVGSYEQCF. CDR3 bases: TGTGCCAGCAGCCAAGATCTAGTCGGGTCCTACGAGCAGTGCTTC.

This clonotype has more than one count but fewer than ten. This chain connects TRBV5-6 to TRBJ2-1, with 9 bases identical to TRBD2. The CDR3 sequence is 15 residues long. Germline CDR1 reads SGHDT; CDR2 reads YYEEEE. Trimming cost V 2 bases and J 5 bases; bases outside gene matches: 5. DNA of the CDR3: TGTGCCAGCAGCTTCTCTAGCGGGAAACACAATGAGCAGTTCTTC. It encodes CASSFSSGKHNEQFF. Together with reference TRBV5-6 and TRBJ2-1, the CDR3 gives the full variable domain: DAGVTQSPTHLIKTRGQQVTLRCSPKSGHDTVSWYQQALGQGPQFIFQYYEEEERQRGNFPDRFSGHQFPNYSSELNVNALLLGDSALYLCASSFSSGKHNEQFFGPGTRLTVL.

This clonotype has more than one count but fewer than ten. The chain is built from TRBV7-2 and TRBJ2-3; 7 positions match TRBD2. The length of the CDR3 is 16 residues. V trimming: 0 bases; J trimming: 1 base; junction bases outside the gene matches: 4. Per germline, CDR1 SGHTA and CDR2 FQGNSA. CDR3 coding DNA: TGTGCCAGCAGCTTAGCGCTAGCGGAGGGCACAGATACGCAGTATTTT. Translating gives CASSLALAEGTDTQYF.

This chain links TRBV7-2 with TRBJ2-4; D is perhaps TRBD2 (6 bases). V lost 5 bases and J lost 0, with 14 bases in between. CDR3 length: 16 residues. The germline gives CDR1 SGHTA, CDR2 FQGNSA. The CDR3, as DNA: TGTGCCAGCAGCGAGGGGACTCGTCTAGCCAAAAACATTCAGTACTTC. Encoded protein: CASSEGTRLAKNIQYF.

A few counts support this clonotype. The chain combines TRBV4-1 with TRBJ1-1; no firm D call. CDR3 size: 13 residues. Germline V gene data show CDR1 as MGHRA and CDR2 as YSYEKL. Trimming removed 2 bases from V and 7 bases from J, with 11 bases in between. The CDR3 nucleotides are TGCGCCAGCAGCCAACTTACCGGGCGTGAAGCTTTCTTT. This codes for CASSQLTGREAFF.

The rearrangement links TRBV5-1 to TRBJ1-1; the D is unclear. V dropped 5 bases and J dropped 0 bases, with 17 bases sitting between them. Per the germline V gene, CDR1 is SGHRS and CDR2 is YFSETQ. The CDR3 runs to 16 residues. The CDR3 DNA follows: TGCGCCAGCAGGTCCCCGTTTTCGGGTATGAACACTGAAGCTTTCTTT. Protein product: CASRSPFSGMNTEAFF.

Many counts were recorded for this clonotype. The chain has TRBV27 and TRBJ2-1; tentative D call: TRBD2 (6 bases). CDR1 is MNHEY and CDR2 is SMNVEV in the germline V gene (reference sequence). The CDR3 extends over 16 amino acids. V lost 1 base and J lost 2, with 12 bases in between. The CDR3 spells CASSLLGSGTYNEQFF. The CDR3, as DNA: TGTGCCAGCAGTTTATTGGGTAGCGGAACCTACAATGAGCAGTTCTTC.

The chain uses TRBV4-1 and TRBJ1-4; the D is unclear. V dropped 0 bases and J dropped 7 bases, with 15 bases sitting between them. Germline loops: CDR1 MGHRA, CDR2 YSYEKL. The CDR3 contains 16 residues. CDR3 sequence reads: CASSQDVGLRGEKLFF. Written as DNA, the CDR3 is TGCGCCAGCAGCCAAGATGTTGGCCTTCGCGGTGAAAAACTGTTTTTT.

In this sample, this clonotype turned up a few times. The chain is built from TRBV3-1 and TRBJ2-7, with 12 bases matching TRBD2. Germline CDR1 reads LGHDT; CDR2 reads YNNKEL (reference sequence). Trimming cost V 0 bases and J 12 bases; bases outside gene matches: 3. The CDR3 is 13 amino acids. This chain's CDR3 is CASSQELTSGRYF. The CDR3 DNA reads TGTGCCAGCAGCCAAGAATTGACTAGCGGGAGGTACTTC.

The chain has TRBV4-3 and TRBJ2-6; possibly TRBD1 or TRBD2 for D (5 bases each). There are 17 residues in the CDR3. The germline CDR1 and CDR2 sequences are LGHNA and YSLEER. Trimming pared 0 bases from V and 4 bases from J, leaving 13 bases between. CDR3 bases: TGCGCCAGCAGCCAAGATGTTGGGACGCGAGGGGCCAACGTCCTGACTTTC. This encodes CASSQDVGTRGANVLTF.

J is TRBJ2-1 and V is TRBV27, with 10 bases that match TRBD2. With 7 bases clipped from V and 5 bases from J, the junction kept 8 bases outside the gene matches. The CDR3 sequence is 15 residues long. Germline CDR1 MNHEY, CDR2 SMNVEV (reference sequence). CDR3 loop: CASKTLAGENNEQFF. The DNA of the CDR3 is TGTGCCAGCAAGACTCTAGCGGGAGAAAACAATGAGCAGTTCTTC.

This clonotype was detected many times. The chain is built from TRBV28 and TRBJ2-1; 10 bases line up with TRBD1. Trimming took 1 base from V and 15 from J; bases not matched to a gene: 3. The CDR3 is 12 residues long. Per germline, CDR1 MDHEN and CDR2 SYDVKM. CDR3 amino acids: CASSLFRQGAFF. CDR3 bases: TGTGCCAGCAGTTTATTTCGACAGGGGGCGTTCTTC.

V usage is TRBV4-1 and J usage is TRBJ2-2; 7 bases fit TRBD2. CDR1 and CDR2 (germline): MGHRA, YSYEKL. The CDR3 is 17 residues long. V lost 0 bases, J lost 4 bases, and 8 bases stayed unmatched. For the CDR3, the DNA is TGCGCCAGCAGCCAAGAGCTGCGGGAGCTCGGCACCGGGGAGCTGTTTTTT. Amino acids: CASSQELRELGTGELFF.

A word on this clonotype: Mismatch with germline at one junction end may stem from a read error. The J gene is TRBJ2-2, the V gene TRBV19; 7 bases align to TRBD2. This CDR3 is 15 amino acids long. Per the germline V gene, CDR1 is LNHDA and CDR2 is SQIVND (reference sequence). The CDR3 sequence: CASRIGRAITGELFF. The CDR3 region has the DNA TGTGCCAGTAGGATAGGGAGGGCCATCACCGGGGAGCTGTTTTTT.